These T cell receptor beta chains were read from a single sample in a study of T cells after yellow fever vaccination. TCRdb re-called the 5' RACE reads with MiXCR, one entry per CDR3 protein. The table records fewer than 400,000 distinct CDR3 sequences, around 10% of them present only once. The specimen comprised CD4+ T cells sorted from PBMCs, sampled 45 days after the yellow fever booster vaccination. Receptor source: a man younger than 35 who received the YFV17D yellow fever vaccine. Each CDR3 is given with its conserved first and last residue. The D gene is left open where the match is weak.

>TRBJ2-2|TRBV5-1|NA
CASSGGRADTGELFF
>TRBJ1-2|TRBV28|NA
CASSLQGRSFDGYTF
>TRBJ2-3|TRBV29-1|TRBD2
CSVTGTSGGTDTQYF
>TRBJ2-3|TRBV2|NA
CASSGGASLSTDTQYF
>TRBJ2-3|TRBV9|NA
CASSSSAQPGTDTQYF
>TRBJ1-2|TRBV4-1|NA
CASSQQGRKYGYTF
>TRBJ2-4|TRBV7-9|NA
CASSFSGALAKNIQYF
>TRBJ1-4|TRBV14|NA
CASSPLGHNEKLFF
>TRBJ2-5|TRBV7-3|NA
CASSSTPRETQYF
>TRBJ2-3|TRBV30|NA
CAFTPTDTQYF
>TRBJ2-7|TRBV20-1|TRBD2
CSAAGLAGAYEQYF
>TRBJ1-6|TRBV11-3|NA
CASSLGGASPLHF
>TRBJ1-1|TRBV6-1|TRBD1
CASSGKGTANTEAFF
>TRBJ1-5|TRBV4-2|TRBD1
CASSQLTGGGNQPQHF
>TRBJ1-6|TRBV25-1|NA
CASTTAETYNSPLHF
>TRBJ2-3|TRBV6-2/TRBV6-3|TRBD1
CASSYLKTGGADWTDTQYF
>TRBJ2-3|TRBV29-1|NA
CSVVVSGSTDTQYF
>TRBJ2-5|TRBV10-3|NA
CAISLANSQETQYF
>TRBJ2-3|TRBV5-1|NA
CASARAGTTDTQYF